Below, one TCR beta chain is given with its context. Germline CDR1 reads SGHNT; CDR2 reads YENEEA. V was trimmed by 2 bases and J by 9 bases, leaving 8 bases between them. The CDR3 runs to 12 residues. This entry belongs to a study of blood T cell repertoires in COVID-19. Study summary: From T cells, B-cell-depleted T cells, or PBMCs came the material, which was cDNA or gDNA.

In the authors' methods: Estimated nucleated cell counts came from reference gene primer amplification. The protocol was immunoSEQ multiplex PCR, while the TCRdb copy is restricted to in-frame clones and leaves out a portion. V and J calls plus clone size are reproduced from that table; the DNA served to infer D and trimming. The sample lists under 250,000 clones, roughly four fifths seen once, with over 9.5% in the top ten. The sequenced sample consisted of peripheral blood. This sequence originates from a woman in her forties with acute or convalescent COVID-19. The chain joins TRBV11-3 to TRBJ2-1; possible D gene TRBD2, 6 bases. The chain's CDR3 is CASSLYGSEQFF. CDR3 in DNA: TGTGCCAGCAGCTTATACGGGAGTGAGCAGTTCTTC.